The clone carrying this TCR beta chain was seen only a few times. In germline, CDR1 is SGHKS, CDR2 YYEKEE (reference sequence). V shed 4 bases, J shed 4 bases, and the junction held 5 bases outside the gene matches. The CDR3 runs 15 residues. This entry belongs to a study of blood T cells in healthy people across ages. With a J-beta primer mix and a sample-barcoded 5' primer, a second PCR ran roughly 6 to 11 cycles. Each cDNA molecule was tagged by a template-switch adaptor that had 12 random nucleotides. TCRdb reprocessed the 5' RACE reads via MiXCR and lists one record per CDR3 protein. The sample records about 1.5 million distinct CDR3 sequences, approximately 43% being singletons.

This chain joins TRBV5-5 and TRBJ1-1; 12 bases align to TRBD1. The source of this sequence is a woman aged 18-29 years in good health. The sequenced sample was blood. The CDR3 loop reads CASSPTGQGATEAFF. Written as DNA, the CDR3 is TGTGCCAGCAGCCCCACGGGACAGGGGGCCACTGAAGCTTTCTTT. The full variable domain, rest sourced from reference TRBV5-5 and TRBJ1-1, is DAGVTQSPTHLIKTRGQQVTLRCSPISGHKSVSWYQQVLGQGPQFIFQYYEKEERGRGNFPDRFSARQFPNYSSELNVNALLLGDSALYLCASSPTGQGATEAFFGQGTRLTVV.